This entry lists 8 T cell receptor beta chains sequenced from one sample in a study of CD8+CD57+ T cells in acquired aplastic anemia. TCR beta VDJ and CDR3 profiling used genomic DNA as template. TCRdb ran MiXCR on the reads and lists one entry per CDR3 protein. The sample holds over 150,000 distinct CDR3 sequences, less than 65% seen once. Patients chosen for sequencing had CD8+CD57+ cells that had expanded, as shown by flow cytometry. Material for sequencing was sorted CD4+, CD8+, or CD8+CD57+ T cells (not recorded which) from PBMCs. The receptors were gathered from a human donor with aplastic anemia.

The rearrangement joins TRBV10-3 to TRBJ1-3; a weak D match, TRBD1 (6 bases). V was clipped by 8 bases and J by 8 bases, with 19 bases between them. The germline V gene has CDR1 ENHRY and CDR2 SYGVKD. There are 14 residues in the CDR3. DNA of the CDR3: TGTGCCATCCGGAGGGGGATCGAGGAGCACACCATATATTTT. The encoded protein is CAIRRGIEEHTIYF.

The CDR3 DNA follows: TGTGCCACCAGTGATCACAGGAGACAAGAGACCCAGTACTTC. It is translated as CATSDHRRQETQYF. The chain joins TRBV24-1 to TRBJ2-5; D might be TRBD1 (5 bases). Germline values: CDR1 KGHDR, CDR2 SFDVKD. The CDR3 covers 14 residues. The ends were cut back, 3 bases at V and 2 bases at J, with 9 bases in the middle.

V usage is TRBV5-1 and J usage is TRBJ1-1; TRBD1 is a possible D gene (6 bases). This CDR3 spans 12 amino acids. V dropped 3 bases and J dropped 9 bases, with 12 bases sitting between them. Germline V gene data show CDR1 as SGHRS and CDR2 as YFSETQ. CDR3 protein: CASSSGDAKAFF. The DNA for the CDR3 is TGCGCCAGCAGCTCAGGGGACGCAAAAGCTTTCTTT.

Turning to this clonotype: An end of the junction differs from the germline gene, which may be a read error. This chain connects TRBV9 to TRBJ1-2, with D tentatively TRBD1 (5 bases). CDR3 size: 13 residues. In germline, CDR1 is SGDLS, CDR2 YYNGEE. CDR3 in DNA: TGCGCCAGCAGCCAAGCGAGGGGTTATGGCTACACCTTC. This translates into CASSQARGYGYTF.

The chain has TRBV4-1 and TRBJ2-5; the D gene is possibly TRBD2 (5 bases). Germline-derived CDR1 and CDR2 are MGHRA and YSYEKL. V was clipped by 0 bases and J by 2 bases, with 16 bases between them. This CDR3 is built from 17 residues. CDR3 nucleotides: TGCGCCAGCAGCCAAGATCTGGGAGAGGGAACGCAAGAGACCCAGTACTTC. The encoded protein is CASSQDLGEGTQETQYF.

The chain uses TRBV20-1 and TRBJ1-5; 7 positions match TRBD1. The CDR3 is 15 amino acids. Germline CDR1 reads DFQATT; CDR2 reads SNEGSKA (reference sequence). Trimming at V came to 0 bases and at J to 3 bases, leaving 5 bases not matched to a gene. In DNA, the CDR3 is TGCAGTGCTAGAGACCGGGGACAGCTCAATCAGCCCCAGCATTTT. Translating gives CSARDRGQLNQPQHF.

This clonotype was observed a few times. This chain uses TRBV15 with TRBJ2-7; D ambiguous. V was shortened by 3 bases and J by 2 bases, with 11 bases between the two germline ends. This CDR3 has 14 residues. Per germline, CDR1 LNHNV and CDR2 YYDKDF (reference sequence). DNA of the CDR3: TGTGCCACCAGCAGCTCGGGCCAAACCTACGAGCAGTACTTC. Protein product: CATSSSGQTYEQYF.

The chain combines TRBV2 with TRBJ1-5; 7 bases line up with TRBD1. Germline lookup yields CDR1 SNHLY and CDR2 FYNNEI. V shed 8 bases, J shed 1 base, and the junction held 8 bases outside the gene matches. This CDR3 contains 15 residues. CDR3 sequence reads: CASGRDSPSNQPQHF. CDR3 coding DNA: TGTGCCAGCGGTCGGGACAGCCCGAGCAATCAGCCCCAGCATTTT.